Below are 28 T cell receptor beta chains sequenced from a single sample in a study of tissue T cells after allogeneic stem cell transplantation (dated by TCRdb to 2022 to 2024). The library was generated by the immunoSEQ multiplex PCR assay. TCRdb took over this immuneACCESS table, retaining in-frame rearrangements with V and J assigned. Such tables are incomplete; in checked studies, under half of the missing clones stem from an unresolved V gene, and the remainder is unexplained. This sample has approximately 7,100 clones in its table, and roughly a third of those were observed once. Jointly, the top ten make up 5% to 7% of the sample. The time point label on this specimen signifies: mouse harvest day 14 after allogeneic transplant. Mouse grafts combined 10^7 T-cell-depleted bone marrow cells with 10^6 splenic CD5+ T cells, given via tail vein injection. Sequences were obtained from skin. The receptors originated from a female BALB/c mouse given C57BL/6 T cells with graft-versus-host disease after an allogeneic hematopoietic cell transplant.

On this clone: Gene names denote mouse genes. Incomplete CDR3 DNA: TGTGCCAGCAGCTTACCTCAAAACACAGAAGTCTTC. It is translated as CASSLPQNTEVF. The whole CDR3 reads CASSLPQNTEVFF. V and J are TRBV3 and TRBJ1-1; D is ambiguous. The CDR3 is cut off 1 residue early in the read; its end comes from the germline J gene. The germline V gene has CDR1 SNHLY and CDR2 FYNGKV (reference sequence). This CDR3 contains 13 residues. V was trimmed by 2 bases and J by 1 base, leaving 5 bases between them.

Judged by abundance, this clone is medium-sized (0.01 to 0.1%). The genes are named according to mouse. With the read ending 1 residue before the CDR3 end, the germline J gene is used to fill in that end. The chain joins TRBV16 to TRBJ2-7; 8 nucleotides align to TRBD2. Germline CDR1 reads SGHSA; CDR2 reads FRNQAP. With 3 bases clipped from V and 3 bases from J, the junction kept 4 bases outside the gene matches. CDR3 length: 14 residues. CDR3 sequence reads: CASSFPGGNYEQYF. The part of the CDR3 DNA that was read is TGTGCAAGCAGCTTTCCTGGGGGGAACTATGAACAGTAC.

Regarding this clone: Mouse germline and gene names are used. The missing CDR3 end, 1 residue past where the read stops, is filled in from the germline J gene. The chain is built from TRBV3 and TRBJ2-4; tentatively, D is TRBD2 (6 bases). CDR1 and CDR2 from the germline V gene are SNHLY and FYNGKV (reference sequence). Trimming stripped 4 bases from V and 0 bases from J, with 11 bases between. CDR3 length equals 15 residues. Incomplete CDR3 DNA: TGTGCCAGCAGCTATCGACTGGTTAGTCAAAACACCTTGTAC. It translates to CASSYRLVSQNTLY. The CDR3 in its entirety is CASSYRLVSQNTLYF.

For this clone: Gene names follow the mouse nomenclature. The CDR3 is cut off 1 residue early in the read; its end comes from the germline J gene. The chain carries TRBV3 and TRBJ2-5, with 9 bases matching TRBD2. The ends lost 3 bases at V and 2 bases at J; junction bases unmatched: 3. The CDR3 consists of 15 residues. Germline V gene data show CDR1 as SNHLY and CDR2 as FYNGKV (reference sequence). CDR3 sequence reads: CASSFMGGRQDTQYF. The sequenced part of the CDR3 DNA is TGTGCCAGCAGCTTCATGGGGGGGCGCCAAGACACCCAGTAC. The whole variable domain, remainder taken from reference TRBV3 and TRBJ2-5, is GPKVLQIPSHQIIDMGQMVTLNCDPVSNHLYFYWYKQILGQQMEFLVNFYNGKVMEKSKLFKDQFSVERPDGSYFTLKIQPTALEDSAVYFCASSFMGGRQDTQYFGPGTRLLVL.

With regard to this clone: The gene names given are mouse names. The read ends 1 residue shy of where the CDR3 ends; the end is completed using the germline J gene. The chain employs TRBV26 and TRBJ1-6; D perhaps matches TRBD1 (6 bases). TRBJ1-6 carries the ORF label, with uncertain function. V shed 2 bases and J shed 4 bases, with 6 bases lying between them. The CDR3 runs to 14 residues. Germline V lookup: CDR1 KGHPV, CDR2 FQNQEV (reference sequence). CDR3 DNA, as far as it was read: TGTGCCAGCAGTCTGGGACAGTATAATTCGCCCCTCTAC. Its translation is CASSLGQYNSPLY. The full CDR3 reads CASSLGQYNSPLYF.

For this clone: A read error may be the cause here, since a much bigger clone is one base away. Gene names follow the mouse nomenclature. From the germline J gene comes the end of the CDR3, since the read stops 1 residue before it. The V and J genes are TRBV13-3 and TRBJ2-7; TRBD1 matches 10 bases. V dropped 4 bases and J dropped 3; count of bases not matched to a gene: 4. The CDR3 is 14 residues long. Germline CDR1 NNHDY, CDR2 SYVADS. The covered CDR3 bases are TGTGCCAGCAGTCCCGGGACAGGGGTCTATGAACAGTAC. It is translated as CASSPGTGVYEQY. The entire CDR3 is CASSPGTGVYEQYF.

This clone was found a few times. Gene names and germline refer to mouse. The read falls 1 residue short of the CDR3 end, and the missing part is taken from the germline J gene. The chain links TRBV31 to TRBJ2-1; 7 nucleotides match TRBD2. The CDR3 is 13 residues long. After removal of 7 bases from V and 0 bases from J, the junction contained 3 bases not matched to a gene. The germline CDR1 and CDR2 sequences are GKSSPN and SITVG. Incomplete CDR3 DNA: TGTGCCTCCCTGGGGGTTAACTATGCTGAGCAGTTC. Encoded protein: CASLGVNYAEQF. The full CDR3 reads CASLGVNYAEQFF.

Comments on this clone: Gene names are the mouse ones. The CDR3 end is not reached by the read, which stops 1 residue before it; the germline J gene fills it in. Other DNA sequences in this sample translate to the same CDR3. V and J are TRBV12-2 and TRBJ2-5, with 10 positions matching TRBD2. The CDR3 has 16 residues. V lost 0 bases and J lost 2; bases outside the gene matches: 4. From germline, CDR1 is SGHLS and CDR2 HYDKME. The CDR3: CASSLADWGLQDTQYF. CDR3 DNA, as far as it was read: TGTGCCAGCTCTCTCGCGGACTGGGGGCTCCAAGACACCCAGTAC.

This clone is labeled as medium-sized. Genes and germline come from the mouse. The part of the CDR3 DNA that was read is TGTGCCTGGAGTCTAGGTTGGTGGGGGGATCAAAACACCTTGTAC. This translates into CAWSLGWWGDQNTLY. The CDR3 in its entirety is CAWSLGWWGDQNTLYF. V gene TRBV31 combines with J gene TRBJ2-4; TRBD2 matches at 7 bases. The read ends 1 residue shy of where the CDR3 ends; the end is completed using the germline J gene. Per the germline V gene, CDR1 is GKSSPN and CDR2 is SITVG. The CDR3 is 16 amino acids. V lost 0 bases to trimming and J lost 2 bases; unmatched junction nucleotides: 8.

This clone has only a few counts. Gene and germline names: mouse. Sequencing ends 1 residue short of the CDR3 end; the germline J gene provides the rest. The rearrangement joins TRBV19 to TRBJ2-1; TRBD2 aligns across 12 bases. The V gene end was trimmed by 4 bases and the J gene end by 4 bases; junction bases not matched to a gene: 3. There are 15 residues in the CDR3. Germline V CDR1 and CDR2: FNHDT, SITEND (reference sequence). CDR3 residues: CASSRDWGDYAEQFF. The part of the CDR3 DNA that was read is TGTGCCAGCAGTCGGGACTGGGGGGATTATGCTGAGCAGTTC.

This clone is deemed medium-sized. The genes are named according to mouse. Sequencing ends 1 residue short of the CDR3 end; the germline J gene provides the rest. J is TRBJ1-2 and V is TRBV26; D is uncertain. With 7 bases removed from V and 0 bases from J, the gap between germline ends came to 6 bases. The CDR3 totals 12 residues. Looked up from germline, CDR1 is KGHPV and CDR2 is FQNQEV (reference sequence). The CDR3 DNA, read in part, is TGTGCCAGCACCGGGACAAACTCCGACTACACC. Encoded protein: CASTGTNSDYT. The entire CDR3 is CASTGTNSDYTF.

The table lists this clone with a few counts. Gene and germline names: mouse. The CDR3 goes on 1 residue after the read ends, and that part is filled in from the germline J gene. The rearrangement links TRBV26 to TRBJ1-3, with unresolved D. The CDR3 is made up of 14 amino acids. V shed 3 bases and J shed 0 bases, with 6 bases lying between them. CDR1 and CDR2 (germline): KGHPV, FQNQEV (reference sequence). Incomplete CDR3 DNA: TGTGCCAGCAGTCTCGACAATTCTGGAAATACGCTCTAT. Protein product: CASSLDNSGNTLY. The CDR3 in its entirety is CASSLDNSGNTLYF.

This clone is large. The listed genes are named as in mouse. The read falls 1 residue short of the CDR3 end, and the missing part is taken from the germline J gene. The chain carries TRBV19 and TRBJ2-7, with 7 bases that match TRBD2. The V gene's germline CDR1 is FNHDT and CDR2 SITEND (reference sequence). After removal of 1 base from V and 7 bases from J, the junction contained 2 bases not matched to a gene. This CDR3 region has 12 residues. CDR3 sequence reads: CASSIWGDEQYF. Partial CDR3 DNA: TGTGCCAGCAGTATATGGGGGGACGAACAGTAC.

This clone appeared a few times. Mouse gene names apply. The read gets to within 1 residue of the CDR3 end, and the germline J gene fills in the rest. The chain uses TRBV26 and TRBJ2-3; the D is unclear. The CDR3 contains 14 residues. With 3 bases removed from V and 0 bases from J, the gap between germline ends came to 7 bases. The germline V gene has CDR1 KGHPV and CDR2 FQNQEV (reference sequence). The CDR3 bases that were read are TGTGCCAGCAGTCTAGGAGCTAGTGCAGAAACGCTGTAT. Translating it yields CASSLGASAETLY. The whole CDR3 protein reads CASSLGASAETLYF.

This clone was seen only a few times. Gene names are the mouse ones. The read ends 1 residue before the CDR3 terminus; that terminus is restored from the germline J gene. The identical CDR3 is also encoded by other nucleotide sequences in the sample. This chain connects TRBV26 to TRBJ2-5, with TRBD1 as a possible D gene (6 bases). This CDR3 is built from 13 residues. The V end was cut by 4 bases, the J end by 3 bases, with 8 bases between. Germline-derived CDR1 and CDR2 are KGHPV and FQNQEV (reference sequence). The DNA read from the CDR3 is TGTGCCAGCAGTCGGGGACAACAAGACACCCAGTAC. The encoded protein is CASSRGQQDTQY. The whole CDR3 protein reads CASSRGQQDTQYF.

This clone showed up just a few times. Gene names follow the mouse nomenclature. The read ends 1 residue early relative to the CDR3; the germline J gene fills the gap. The J gene is TRBJ1-1, the V gene TRBV23; TRBD1, the D gene given by the table, was not confirmed from the DNA. CDR3 length equals 15 residues. Germline V gene sequence: CDR1 KGHTA, CDR2 FQNQQP. The sequenced part of the CDR3 DNA is TGCTCCAGCAGTCAATCGACAGGGGGGGACACAGAAGTCTTC. This sequence encodes CSSSQSTGGDTEVF. The CDR3 reads in full as CSSSQSTGGDTEVFF.

Concerning this clone itself: Mouse gene names apply. The CDR3 is cut off 1 residue early in the read; its end comes from the germline J gene. The chain employs TRBV26 and TRBJ2-5; no firm D call. Trimming cost V 2 bases and J 0 bases, with 6 bases left between them. The length of the CDR3 is 14 residues. CDR1 is KGHPV and CDR2 is FQNQEV in the germline V gene (reference sequence). Incomplete CDR3 DNA: TGTGCCAGCAGTCTGACGGTTAACCAAGACACCCAGTAC. Its protein product is CASSLTVNQDTQY. The CDR3 in full is CASSLTVNQDTQYF. Full variable domain (missing parts from reference TRBV26 and TRBJ2-5): NSKVIQTPRYLVKGQGQKAKMRCIPEKGHPVVFWYQQNKNNEFKFLINFQNQEVLQQIDMTEKRFSAECPSNSPCSLEIQSSEAGDSALYLCASSLTVNQDTQYFGPGTRLLVL.

Comment on this clone: All gene names here are mouse names. CDR3 in amino acids: CASSLDTNYAEQFF. The part of the CDR3 DNA that was read is TGTGCCAGCAGTCTCGACACGAACTATGCTGAGCAGTTC. V usage is TRBV24 and J usage is TRBJ2-1; D not resolved. The read ends 1 residue shy of where the CDR3 ends; the end is completed using the germline J gene. The germline V gene encodes CDR1 KGHTA and CDR2 FRNEEI. This CDR3 spans 14 amino acids. V gave up 3 bases and J gave up 1 base, with 7 bases separating them.

By sample share, this clone is medium-sized. Gene names follow the mouse nomenclature. The sequenced CDR3 bases are TGTGCCAGCAGTCGGGAAAATTCTGGAAATACGCTCTAT. Translated, it gives CASSRENSGNTLY. The full CDR3 is CASSRENSGNTLYF. The chain links TRBV26 to TRBJ1-3; D gene unclear. The read ends 1 residue shy of where the CDR3 ends; the end is completed using the germline J gene. CDR1 is KGHPV, CDR2 FQNQEV, per germline (reference sequence). The V end was cut by 4 bases, the J end by 0 bases, with 7 bases between. There are 14 residues in the CDR3.

As concerns this clone: Germline and genes here are mouse. The read stops 1 residue short of the end of the CDR3; the missing end is completed from the germline J gene. The chain employs TRBV13-1 and TRBJ2-3; perhaps TRBD1 as D (6 bases). Germline CDR1 is NSHNY and CDR2 is SYGAGN. The CDR3 totals 15 residues. V was pared by 4 bases and J by 0 bases, with 12 bases between. The CDR3 loop is CASSSGQTSAETLYF. Incomplete CDR3 DNA: TGTGCCAGCAGTTCGGGACAAACTAGTGCAGAAACGCTGTAT.

Comments on this clone: The gene symbols are mouse symbols. The read is 1 residue too short to cover the CDR3 end, so that end is filled in from the germline J gene. This chain links TRBV26 with TRBJ2-7; D may be TRBD1 (6 bases). The CDR3 totals 13 residues. Deletions cut 7 bases from V and 3 bases from J, with 13 bases between. Germline V CDR1 and CDR2: KGHPV, FQNQEV (reference sequence). Partial CDR3 DNA: TGTGCCAGCAAACCGGGACACCACTATGAACAGTAC. This codes for CASKPGHHYEQY. The full-length CDR3 reads as CASKPGHHYEQYF.

As regards this clone: Any gene name here is a mouse gene name. The read stops 1 residue short of the end of the CDR3; the missing end is completed from the germline J gene. The chain combines TRBV26 with TRBJ2-7, with 9 bases identical to TRBD2. The CDR3 has 14 residues. The germline CDR1 and CDR2 sequences are KGHPV and FQNQEV (reference sequence). The trim removed 4 bases at V and 0 bases at J, leaving 1 base unmatched. CDR3 bases read: TGTGCCAGCAGTCGACTGGGGGACTCCTATGAACAGTAC. This gives the protein CASSRLGDSYEQY. The whole CDR3 is CASSRLGDSYEQYF.

In its sample, this clone was seen a few times. Mouse gene names and germline throughout. The read comes to an end 1 residue before the CDR3 does, leaving the germline J gene to fill in the end. This chain connects TRBV26 to TRBJ2-5; D might be TRBD2 (6 bases). The V gene's germline CDR1 is KGHPV and CDR2 FQNQEV (reference sequence). CDR3 length equals 14 residues. V was trimmed by 0 bases and J by 3 bases, leaving 7 bases between them. The covered CDR3 bases are TGTGCCAGCAGTCTGTCGCTGGGGCAAGACACCCAGTAC. As protein: CASSLSLGQDTQY. The full CDR3 protein reads CASSLSLGQDTQYF.

Comments on this clone: Genes here carry mouse names. Read data end 1 residue before the CDR3 end; the end is taken from the germline J gene. The chain uses TRBV31 and TRBJ2-5, with D possibly TRBD2 on 5 matching bases. The CDR3 covers 14 residues. The V and J ends lost 0 bases and 2 bases respectively, with 9 bases between them. Germline lookup yields CDR1 GKSSPN and CDR2 SITVG. The DNA read from the CDR3 is TGTGCCTGGAGTCTACTGGATGCCCAAGACACCCAGTAC. This sequence encodes CAWSLLDAQDTQY. The full CDR3 sequence reads CAWSLLDAQDTQYF.

In regard to this clone: Germline and genes: mouse. The read ends 1 residue early relative to the CDR3; the germline J gene fills the gap. Other DNA variants within this sample encode the same CDR3. V and J are TRBV26 and TRBJ1-3; maybe TRBD1 (6 bases). CDR3 size: 14 residues. The V end lost 6 bases, the J end lost 1 base, and 10 bases lay between the germline ends. CDR1 is KGHPV, CDR2 FQNQEV, per germline (reference sequence). The CDR3 DNA, read in part, is TGTGCCAGCAGCCCGGGACAATCTGGAAATACGCTCTAT. Its translation is CASSPGQSGNTLY. The whole CDR3 protein reads CASSPGQSGNTLYF. The full variable domain, in which reference TRBV26 and TRBJ1-3 provide the parts outside the CDR3, is NSKVIQTPRYLVKGQGQKAKMRCIPEKGHPVVFWYQQNKNNEFKFLINFQNQEVLQQIDMTEKRFSAECPSNSPCSLEIQSSEAGDSALYLCASSPGQSGNTLYFGEGSRLIVV.

In this sample, this clone turned up a few times. Mouse germline and gene names are used. Partial CDR3 DNA: TGTGCCAGCAGAGGGAATAGTGCAGAAACGCTGTAT. Translating gives CASRGNSAETLY. The whole CDR3 sequence is CASRGNSAETLYF. This sequence joins TRBV26 and TRBJ2-3; D gene uncertain. The read terminates 1 residue ahead of where the CDR3 ends, so the germline J gene completes it. Trimming removed 6 bases at V and 0 bases at J, with 7 bases between. From germline, CDR1 is KGHPV and CDR2 FQNQEV (reference sequence). The CDR3 is 13 amino acids.

By its share, this clone is large (0.1 to 1%). The gene names here belong to mouse. The read is 1 residue too short to cover the CDR3 end, so that end is filled in from the germline J gene. The chain combines TRBV20 with TRBJ1-4; D ambiguous. CDR1 GFQATS and CDR2 STVNSAI come from the germline V gene. The CDR3 has 13 amino acids. V was cut by 0 bases and J by 5 bases, with 7 bases left in between. This CDR3 reads CGARDPGNERLFF. The covered CDR3 bases are TGTGGTGCTAGGGATCCGGGGAACGAAAGATTATTT. The whole variable domain, remainder taken from reference TRBV20 and TRBJ1-4, is GALVYQYPRRTICKSGTSMRMECQAVGFQATSVAWYRQSPQKTFELIALSTVNSAIKYEQNFTQEKFPISHPNLSFSSMTVLNAYLEDRGLYLCGARDPGNERLFFGHGTKLSVL.

In its sample, this clone is medium-sized. The gene names given are mouse names. The read halts 1 residue ahead of the CDR3 end, with the missing end drawn from the germline J gene. The chain employs TRBV13-2 and TRBJ2-3, with 10 positions matching TRBD2. CDR1 and CDR2 from the germline V gene are NNHNN and SYGAGS (reference sequence). The CDR3 spans 16 residues. The J segment lost 3 bases and the V segment lost 1 base, leaving 5 bases of the junction unmatched. The CDR3 region is CASGDPGGARAETLYF. Incomplete CDR3 DNA: TGTGCCAGCGGTGATCCTGGGGGGGCGCGAGCAGAAACGCTGTAT.